This entry concerns a single T cell receptor beta chain. Antigen unknown. This entry comes from a study of radiotherapy plus CTLA-4 blockade in lung cancer. Whole-study context: Roughly 17% of patients responded objectively, and roughly 31% achieved disease control. Findings and limits, study-wide: Expansion in blood of tumor-derived TCR clones was seen after radiotherapy plus ipilimumab. Early clone dynamics of blood T cells, plus interferon-beta, reportedly predicted response best.

The table came from immunoSEQ multiplex PCR; TCRdb's copy has only in-frame clones and leaves some out. The sample lists some 110,000 clones; about four fifths were seen once. Treatment of patients with chemo-refractory metastatic non-small-cell lung cancer consisted of focal radiation plus CTLA-4 blockade with ipilimumab. CDR1 and CDR2 from the germline V gene are LGHNA and YNFKEQ. The V segment lost 4 bases and the J segment 2 bases; nucleotides outside the gene matches: 8. There are 16 residues in the CDR3. The receptor was derived from a human donor with non-small cell lung cancer that progressed on radiotherapy plus ipilimumab. Some clones in this sample may be carry-over from other donors' samples. This chain links TRBV4-2 with TRBJ1-3; 7 bases agree with TRBD1. The sequences come from peripheral blood, collected from a patient treated with radiotherapy plus ipilimumab. Here the CDR3 DNA reads TGTGCCAGCAGCCCGAGTGGACAGGCTGCTGGAAACACCATATATTTT. Translated: CASSPSGQAAGNTIYF.